This TCR beta chain comes out of a study of blood T cells in healthy people across ages (dated by TCRdb to 2013 to 2016). Looking at the study overall: In model experiments, roughly one uniquely barcoded TCR beta cDNA molecule per two T cells was captured by template switching. Using deep sequencing normalized with unique cDNA molecular identifiers, the study measured how TCR beta repertoire diversity changes with age. The donors were divided into four age groups: young (average roughly 17 years), middle-aged (approximately 39), aged (approximately 59) and long-lived (about 79). Donors of different ages were randomly distributed across sequencing lanes to avoid experimental bias. Two additional independent replicas of 1 million unique cDNA reads from the same blood draw were analyzed for two donors (one aged 18 to 30 and one aged 80 or older).

Systemically healthy Caucasian individuals from Russia, some 36 in total and aged roughly 6 to 100 years, were included as donors. Approximately 9.3 milliliters of peripheral blood were drawn from each donor into EDTA-treated Vacutainer tubes. Ficoll-Paque density-gradient centrifugation was used to isolate PBMCs, with at least 7 million per sample. Total RNA was extracted from PBMCs with Trizol reagent, with at least 5 micrograms obtained per sample. For every donor, an aliquot of PBMCs went through flow cytometry to measure the percentages of naive CD45RAhigh/CD27high T cells. This clonotype was counted many times. Which antigen it targets is not known. No much larger clonotype is one base removed from it; base qualities were not supplied. The study at large found these results: Because donor CMV infection status was unknown, age-related changes in expanded clonotypes were potentially confounded. The percentage of naive T cells measured by flow cytometry correlated strongly with observed TCR beta diversity. Because profiling used bulk unsorted PBMCs, naive and antigen-experienced compartments could not be compared conclusively. Total diversity estimates from one million sequenced T cells were considered lower bounds and underestimates. Compared with the aged group, the long-lived group had more naive CD4+ T cells, fewer expanded clones and increased TCR diversity, a pattern suggesting age selection. Observed TCR beta diversity per million T cells fell roughly linearly with age, and a significant reduction was already apparent by age around 44.

The germline V gene (reference sequence) supplies CDR1 SEHNR and CDR2 FQNEAQ. V is reduced by 3 bases and J by 11 bases, leaving a spacing of 10 bases between them. The CDR3 runs 11 amino acids, cysteine and phenylalanine included. The entry retains the CDR3 DNA only, 33 bases that are in frame from base 1. The library was generated by 5' RACE. Sequencing took place on an Illumina HiSeq 2500. A second 7 to 11 cycle PCR used a sample-barcoded 5' primer and a J-beta primer mix. Each TCR beta cDNA molecule received a unique molecular identifier from a template-switch 5' adaptor carrying 12 random nucleotides. Each sample yielded at least 2.5 million CDR3-containing paired-end reads. All of the RNA was converted into first-strand cDNA using the Mint cDNA synthesis kit, with a TRBC-specific oligonucleotide serving as the primer. Following uracil-DNA glycosylase treatment, all cDNA underwent a first 18-cycle PCR with the universal primers M1SS and BC2_uni_R. From the authors' description of their analysis: For normalization, 1 million high-quality reads, each with a distinct molecular identifier, were randomly selected from each sample. Instead of being binned into consensus sequences, reads with shared molecular identifiers were discarded. MiTCR, with a Q25 quality threshold and the strictest error-elimination algorithm, was used for CDR3 identification, clonotype clustering and error correction. A nonparametric unseen species model using Euler transformation provided a lower-bound estimate of total TCR beta diversity. TCRdb itself trimmed the public reads at Q25 with fastp, ran MiXCR and retained productive beta chains. Every CDR3 protein is listed once, alongside the most common genes and DNA of its rows. The V and J calls here are based on TCRdb, not the publication. The sample includes roughly 640,000 distinct CDR3 sequences, with about 30% observed a single time. Of the sample, approximately 14% falls within the top ten clones.

Rearrangement joined TRBV7-9 to TRBJ1-1; D gene: possibly TRBD1, on 6 matching bases. Sequencing was done on a sample of blood. The source of this sequence is a woman aged 80 or over in good health. The DNA reads as follows: TGTGCCAGCAGCTTCCGGCAGGGGGCTTTCTTT. Translated, it reads CASSFRQGAFF.